There are a few counts of the clone carrying this TCR beta chain. Unique molecular identifiers featured in how the TCRbeta library was prepared. In TCRdb, the PCR reads were re-called with MiXCR into one record per CDR3 protein. The sample records some 830,000 distinct CDR3 sequences, less than 20% being singletons. Germline V gene data show CDR1 as MNHEY and CDR2 as SMNVEV (reference sequence). This CDR3 region has 15 residues. V gave up 1 base and J gave up 6 bases, with 16 bases separating them. The data stem from a study of T-cell reconstitution after alpha-beta-depleted transplantation in children.

V gene TRBV27 combines with J gene TRBJ2-7; D possibly matches TRBD1 or TRBD2 (6 bases each). The sample was PBMCs, mostly from graft donor cells, taken 360 days after TCRalphabeta/CD19-depleted stem cell transplant. This receptor was identified in a male patient under 18 who had a stem cell transplant for acute lymphoblastic leukemia, so the T cells may come from the graft donor. In DNA, the CDR3 is TGTGCCAGCAGTTTATTAGGGGGGCGCTACGGCGAGCAGTACTTC. This translates into CASSLLGGRYGEQYF.